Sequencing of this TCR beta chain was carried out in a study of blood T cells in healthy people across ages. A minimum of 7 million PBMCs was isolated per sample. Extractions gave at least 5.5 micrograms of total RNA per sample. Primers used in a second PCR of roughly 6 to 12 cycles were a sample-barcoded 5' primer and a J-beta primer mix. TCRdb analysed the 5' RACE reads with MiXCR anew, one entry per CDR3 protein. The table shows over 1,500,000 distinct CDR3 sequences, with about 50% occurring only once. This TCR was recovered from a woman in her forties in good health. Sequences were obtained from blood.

CDR3 coding DNA: TGTGCCAGCAGTCGGACGGATGAAACCTACGAGCAGTACTTC. Translated, it gives CASSRTDETYEQYF. This sequence joins TRBV28 and TRBJ2-7; D gene uncertain. The germline V and J ends were trimmed by 5 bases and 2 bases, with 13 bases remaining between them. The CDR3 is 14 amino acids. Germline V gene lookup returns CDR1 MDHEN and CDR2 SYDVKM.